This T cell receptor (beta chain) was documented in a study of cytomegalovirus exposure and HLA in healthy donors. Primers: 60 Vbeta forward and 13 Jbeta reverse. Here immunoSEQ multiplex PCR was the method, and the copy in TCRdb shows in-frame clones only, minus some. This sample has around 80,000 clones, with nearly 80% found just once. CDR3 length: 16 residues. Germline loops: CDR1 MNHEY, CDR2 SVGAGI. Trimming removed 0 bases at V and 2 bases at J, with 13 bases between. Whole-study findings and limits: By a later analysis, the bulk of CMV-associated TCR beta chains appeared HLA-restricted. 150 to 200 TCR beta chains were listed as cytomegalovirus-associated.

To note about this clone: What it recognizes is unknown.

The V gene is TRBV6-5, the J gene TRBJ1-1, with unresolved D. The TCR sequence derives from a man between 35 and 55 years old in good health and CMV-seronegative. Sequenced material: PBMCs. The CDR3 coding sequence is TGTGCCAGCAGTTACTCGATACTCAGGATTAACACTGAAGCTTTCTTT. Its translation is CASSYSILRINTEAFF.